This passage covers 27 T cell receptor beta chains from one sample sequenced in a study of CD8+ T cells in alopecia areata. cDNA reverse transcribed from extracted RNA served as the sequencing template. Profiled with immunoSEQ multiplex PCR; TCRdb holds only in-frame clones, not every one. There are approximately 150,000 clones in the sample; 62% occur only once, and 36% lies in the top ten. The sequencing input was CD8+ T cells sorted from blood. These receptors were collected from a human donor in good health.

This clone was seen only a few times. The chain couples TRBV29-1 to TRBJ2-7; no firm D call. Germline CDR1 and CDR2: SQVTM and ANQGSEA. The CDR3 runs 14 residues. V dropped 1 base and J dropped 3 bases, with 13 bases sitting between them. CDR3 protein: CSVEGGSSGYEQYF. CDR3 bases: TGCAGCGTTGAAGGAGGTAGCTCGGGCTACGAGCAGTACTTC.

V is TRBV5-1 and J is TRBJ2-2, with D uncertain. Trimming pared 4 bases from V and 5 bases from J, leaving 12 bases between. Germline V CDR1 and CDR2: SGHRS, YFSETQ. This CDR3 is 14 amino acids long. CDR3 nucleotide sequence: TGCGCCAGCAGCCATACGTCTAGGACCGGGGAGCTGTTTTTT. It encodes CASSHTSRTGELFF. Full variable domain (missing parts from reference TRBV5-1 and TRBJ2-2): KAGVTQTPRYLIKTRGQQVTLSCSPISGHRSVSWYQQTPGQGLQFLFEYFSETQRNKGNFPGRFSGRQFSNSRSEMNVSTLELGDSALYLCASSHTSRTGELFFGEGSRLTVL.

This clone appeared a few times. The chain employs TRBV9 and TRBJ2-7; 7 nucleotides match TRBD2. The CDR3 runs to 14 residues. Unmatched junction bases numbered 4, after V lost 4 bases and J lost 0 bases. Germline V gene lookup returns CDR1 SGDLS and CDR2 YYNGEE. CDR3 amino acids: CASSLSSGSYEQYF. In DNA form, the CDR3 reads TGTGCCAGCAGCCTATCTAGCGGCTCCTACGAGCAGTACTTC.

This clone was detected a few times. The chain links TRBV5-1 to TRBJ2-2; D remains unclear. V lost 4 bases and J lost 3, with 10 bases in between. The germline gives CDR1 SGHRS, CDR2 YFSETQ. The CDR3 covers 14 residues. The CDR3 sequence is CASSQAQYTGELFF. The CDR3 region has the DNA TGCGCCAGCAGCCAGGCACAGTACACCGGGGAGCTGTTTTTT.

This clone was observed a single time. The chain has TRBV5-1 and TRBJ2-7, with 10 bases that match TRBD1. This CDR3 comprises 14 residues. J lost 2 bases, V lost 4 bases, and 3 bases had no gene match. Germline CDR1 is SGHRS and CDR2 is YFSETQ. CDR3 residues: CASSGGQGPYEQYF. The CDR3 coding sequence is TGCGCCAGCAGCGGGGGACAGGGGCCCTACGAGCAGTACTTC.

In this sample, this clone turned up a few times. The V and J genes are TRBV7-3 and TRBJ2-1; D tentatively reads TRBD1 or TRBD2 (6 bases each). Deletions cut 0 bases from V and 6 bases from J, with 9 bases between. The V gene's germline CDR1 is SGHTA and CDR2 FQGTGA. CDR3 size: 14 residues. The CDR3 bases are TGTGCCAGCAGCTTAACCGGGGGCGGCAATGAGCAGTTCTTC. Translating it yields CASSLTGGGNEQFF.

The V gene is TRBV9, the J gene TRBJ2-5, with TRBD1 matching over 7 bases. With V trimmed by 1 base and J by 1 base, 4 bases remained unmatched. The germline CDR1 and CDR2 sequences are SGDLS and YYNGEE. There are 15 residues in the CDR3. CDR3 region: CASSVLGQPQETQYF. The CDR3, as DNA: TGTGCCAGCAGCGTACTGGGACAGCCCCAAGAGACCCAGTACTTC.

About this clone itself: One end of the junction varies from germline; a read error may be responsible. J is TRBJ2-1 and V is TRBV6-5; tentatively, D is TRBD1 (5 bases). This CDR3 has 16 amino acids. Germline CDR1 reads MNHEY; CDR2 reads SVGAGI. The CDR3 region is CANSYSWLAGFNEQFF. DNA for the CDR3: TGTGCCAACAGTTACTCCTGGTTAGCAGGGTTCAATGAGCAGTTCTTC.

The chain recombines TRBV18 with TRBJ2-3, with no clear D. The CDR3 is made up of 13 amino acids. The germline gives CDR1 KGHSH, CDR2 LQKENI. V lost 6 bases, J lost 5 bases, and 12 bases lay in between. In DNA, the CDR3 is TGTGCCAGCTCCGAATGGAAAGTAGATACGCAGTATTTT. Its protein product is CASSEWKVDTQYF.

As DNA, the CDR3 is TGTGCCTGGACCCCCGGGACTAGCGGACGCTACGAGCAGTACTTC. Encoded protein: CAWTPGTSGRYEQYF. The chain joins TRBV30 to TRBJ2-7; 11 nucleotides agree with TRBD2. The CDR3 spans 15 residues. The germline CDR1 and CDR2 sequences are GTSNPN and SVGIG (reference sequence). Trimming at V came to 4 bases and at J to 3 bases, leaving 8 bases not matched to a gene.

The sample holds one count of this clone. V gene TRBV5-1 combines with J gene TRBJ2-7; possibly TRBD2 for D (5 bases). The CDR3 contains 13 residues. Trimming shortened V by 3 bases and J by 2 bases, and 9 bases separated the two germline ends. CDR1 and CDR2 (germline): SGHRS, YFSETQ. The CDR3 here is CASSSGRTYEQYF. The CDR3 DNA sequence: TGCGCCAGCAGCTCTGGGAGAACCTACGAGCAGTACTTC.

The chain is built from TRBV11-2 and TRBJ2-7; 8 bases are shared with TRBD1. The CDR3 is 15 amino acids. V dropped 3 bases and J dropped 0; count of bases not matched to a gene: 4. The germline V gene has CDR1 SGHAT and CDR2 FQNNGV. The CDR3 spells CASSFETGASYEQYF. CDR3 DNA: TGTGCCAGCAGCTTCGAGACAGGGGCCTCCTACGAGCAGTACTTC.

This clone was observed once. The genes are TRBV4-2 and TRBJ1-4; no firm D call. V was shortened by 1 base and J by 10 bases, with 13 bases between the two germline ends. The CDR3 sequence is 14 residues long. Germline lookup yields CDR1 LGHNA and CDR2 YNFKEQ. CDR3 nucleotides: TGTGCCAGCAGCCAAGCCTTCGGGGAGGGAAAACTGTTTTTT. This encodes CASSQAFGEGKLFF.

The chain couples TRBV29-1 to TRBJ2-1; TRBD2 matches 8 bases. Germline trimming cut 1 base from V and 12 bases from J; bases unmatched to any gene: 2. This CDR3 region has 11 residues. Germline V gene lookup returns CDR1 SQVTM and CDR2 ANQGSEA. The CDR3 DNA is TGCAGCGTTGAAGTCCGGGAGGGGCAGTTCTTC. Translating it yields CSVEVREGQFF.

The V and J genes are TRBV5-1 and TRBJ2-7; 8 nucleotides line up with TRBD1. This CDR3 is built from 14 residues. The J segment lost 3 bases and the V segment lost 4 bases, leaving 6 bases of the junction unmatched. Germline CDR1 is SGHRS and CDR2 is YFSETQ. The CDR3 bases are TGCGCCAGCAGCACCGGGACAGGCGACTACGAGCAGTACTTC. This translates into CASSTGTGDYEQYF.

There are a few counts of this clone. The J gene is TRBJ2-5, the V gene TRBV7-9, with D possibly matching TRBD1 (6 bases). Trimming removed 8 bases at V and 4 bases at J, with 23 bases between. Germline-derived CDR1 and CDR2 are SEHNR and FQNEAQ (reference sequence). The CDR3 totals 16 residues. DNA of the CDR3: TGTGCCAGCTCTGAGGTGGGGGCGCGGGTCCGAGAGACCCAGTACTTC. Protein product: CASSEVGARVRETQYF.

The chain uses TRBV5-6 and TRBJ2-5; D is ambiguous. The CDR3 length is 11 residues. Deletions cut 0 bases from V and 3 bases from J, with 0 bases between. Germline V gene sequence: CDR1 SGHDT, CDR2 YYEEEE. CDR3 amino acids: CASSLEETQYF. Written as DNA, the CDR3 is TGTGCCAGCAGCTTGGAAGAGACCCAGTACTTC.

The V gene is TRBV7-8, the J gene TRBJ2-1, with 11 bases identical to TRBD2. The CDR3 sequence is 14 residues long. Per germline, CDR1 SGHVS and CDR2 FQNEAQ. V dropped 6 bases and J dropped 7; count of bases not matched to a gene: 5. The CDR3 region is CASRPGTSGNEQFF. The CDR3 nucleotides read TGTGCCAGCAGACCTGGGACTAGCGGAAATGAGCAGTTCTTC. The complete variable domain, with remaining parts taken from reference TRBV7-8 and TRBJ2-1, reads GAGVSQSPRYKVAKRGQDVALRCDPISGHVSLFWYQQALGQGPEFLTYFQNEAQLDKSGLPSDRFFAERPEGSVSTLKIQRTQQEDSAVYLCASRPGTSGNEQFFGPGTRLTVL.

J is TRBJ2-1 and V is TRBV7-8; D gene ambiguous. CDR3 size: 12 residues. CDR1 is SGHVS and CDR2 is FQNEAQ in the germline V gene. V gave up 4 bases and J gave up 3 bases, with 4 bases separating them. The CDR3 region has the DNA TGTGCCAGCAGCTCAGGCTACAATGAGCAGTTCTTC. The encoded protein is CASSSGYNEQFF. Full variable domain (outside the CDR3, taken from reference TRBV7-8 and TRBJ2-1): GAGVSQSPRYKVAKRGQDVALRCDPISGHVSLFWYQQALGQGPEFLTYFQNEAQLDKSGLPSDRFFAERPEGSVSTLKIQRTQQEDSAVYLCASSSGYNEQFFGPGTRLTVL.

The CDR3 coding sequence is TGTGCCAGCAGCTTATCGGGACAGGGTTCCAACGAGCAGTACTTC. This sequence encodes CASSLSGQGSNEQYF. V is TRBV13 and J is TRBJ2-7; 9 nucleotides match TRBD1. CDR1 is PRHDT, CDR2 FYEKMQ, per germline (reference sequence). V was clipped by 2 bases and J by 5 bases; unmatched bases: 7. This CDR3 spans 15 amino acids.

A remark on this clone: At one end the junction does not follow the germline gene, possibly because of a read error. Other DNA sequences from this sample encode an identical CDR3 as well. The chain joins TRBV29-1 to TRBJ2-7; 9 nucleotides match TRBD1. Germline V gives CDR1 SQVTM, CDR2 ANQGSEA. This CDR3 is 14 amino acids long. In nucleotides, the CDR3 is TGTAGCGTGGCCTGGCGGGGACAGGGATCCGAGCAGTACTTC. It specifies CSVAWRGQGSEQYF.

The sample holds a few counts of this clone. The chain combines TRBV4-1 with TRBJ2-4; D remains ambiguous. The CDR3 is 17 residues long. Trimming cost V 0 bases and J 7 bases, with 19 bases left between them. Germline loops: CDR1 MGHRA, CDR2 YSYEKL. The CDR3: CASSQDLGGSPTNIQYF. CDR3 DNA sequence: TGCGCCAGCAGCCAAGATCTAGGTGGCAGCCCGACGAACATTCAGTACTTC.

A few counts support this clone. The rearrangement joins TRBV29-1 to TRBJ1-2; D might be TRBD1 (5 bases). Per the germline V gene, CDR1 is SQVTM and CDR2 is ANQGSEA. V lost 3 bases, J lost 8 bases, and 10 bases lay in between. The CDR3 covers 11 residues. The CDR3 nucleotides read TGCAGCGTTGACAGTAGACAGGGCTACACCTTC. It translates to CSVDSRQGYTF.

The CDR3 DNA is TGTGCCATCGCCAGAGGAAGGGAATTATCTAACAATGAGCAGTTCTTC. It encodes CAIARGRELSNNEQFF. J is TRBJ2-1 and V is TRBV10-3; D is undetermined. The CDR3 has 16 residues. V was pared by 8 bases and J by 5 bases, with 22 bases between. Germline V lookup: CDR1 ENHRY, CDR2 SYGVKD.

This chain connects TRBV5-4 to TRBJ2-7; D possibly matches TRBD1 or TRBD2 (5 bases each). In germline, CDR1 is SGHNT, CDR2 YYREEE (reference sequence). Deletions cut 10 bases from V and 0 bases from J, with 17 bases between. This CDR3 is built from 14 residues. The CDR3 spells CASRDLETSYEQYF. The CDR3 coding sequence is TGTGCCTCCCGGGACCTAGAGACCTCCTACGAGCAGTACTTC. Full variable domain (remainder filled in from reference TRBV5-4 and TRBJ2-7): ETGVTQSPTHLIKTRGQQVTLRCSSQSGHNTVSWYQQALGQGPQFIFQYYREEENGRGNFPPRFSGLQFPNYSSELNVNALELDDSALYLCASRDLETSYEQYFGPGTRLTVT.

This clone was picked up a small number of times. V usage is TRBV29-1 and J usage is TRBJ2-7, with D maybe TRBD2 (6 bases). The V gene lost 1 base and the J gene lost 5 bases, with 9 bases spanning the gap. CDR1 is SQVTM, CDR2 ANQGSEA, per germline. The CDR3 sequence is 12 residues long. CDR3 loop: CSVEGRENEQYF. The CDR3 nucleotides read TGCAGCGTTGAAGGGAGGGAAAACGAGCAGTACTTC.

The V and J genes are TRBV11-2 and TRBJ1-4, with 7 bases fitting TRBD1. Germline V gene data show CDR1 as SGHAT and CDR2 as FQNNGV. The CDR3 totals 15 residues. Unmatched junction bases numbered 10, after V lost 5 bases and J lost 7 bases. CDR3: CASSAGTVNGEKLFF. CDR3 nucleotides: TGTGCCAGCAGCGCTGGGACAGTTAATGGTGAAAAACTGTTTTTT.